This is a list of T cell receptor beta chains from one sample in a study of post-analysis software for immune sequencing data. TCRdb re-called the PCR reads with MiXCR, one entry per CDR3 protein. The data contain some 190,000 distinct CDR3 sequences, around 29% of them seen just once; the ten biggest clones take up roughly 3.4%. Sequencing used blood. All receptors derive from a girl younger than 18 with multiple sclerosis. The CDR3 runs from the conserved cysteine through the conserved F or W. D genes are given only for firm matches. Clone sizes are given selectively: once, few, many, or a class where the clone is expanded.

cdr3_aa	cdr3_nt	v_call	j_call	clone_size	d_call
CSASQREGRNEQFF	TGCAGCGCCTCACAGCGGGAGGGCCGCAATGAGCAGTTCTTC	TRBV29-1	TRBJ2-1	many	TRBD2
CASSPGSGRGGNQPQHF	TGTGCCAGCAGCCCTGGTTCAGGCCGAGGCGGCAATCAGCCCCAGCATTTT	TRBV3-1	TRBJ1-5	.	.
CASSNRLARGNSNQPQHF	TGTGCCAGCAGCAATAGATTGGCGAGGGGGAATAGCAATCAGCCCCAGCATTTT	TRBV27	TRBJ1-5	.	.
CAISERGQGARDTEAFF	TGTGCCATCAGTGAGCGCGGACAGGGGGCGAGGGACACTGAAGCTTTCTTT	TRBV10-3	TRBJ1-1	few	TRBD1
CSVVTGTVAYGYTF	TGCAGCGTCGTAACCGGGACAGTGGCCTATGGCTACACCTTC	TRBV29-1	TRBJ1-2	once	TRBD1
CASSQVGQPYEQYF	TGCGCCAGCAGCCAAGTTGGACAGCCCTACGAGCAGTACTTC	TRBV4-3	TRBJ2-7	.	.
CSAGDPSEQYF	TGCAGTGCTGGGGACCCCTCCGAGCAGTACTTC	TRBV20-1	TRBJ2-7	many	.
CASSQGEWGLKGYTF	TGTGCCAGCAGCCAAGGCGAGTGGGGGTTGAAGGGCTACACCTTC	TRBV4-2	TRBJ1-2	.	.
CASSYSPRGVVSPLHF	TGTGCCAGCAGTTACTCTCCCAGGGGCGTCGTCTCACCCCTCCACTTT	TRBV6-5	TRBJ1-6	.	.
CASSPSPWADTF	TGTGCCAGCAGTCCATCCCCCTGGGCTGACACCTTC	TRBV6-6	TRBJ1-2	.	.
CASSQEVAGEGDTQYF	TGTGCCAGCAGCCAAGAGGTAGCGGGAGAGGGAGATACGCAGTATTTT	TRBV4-2	TRBJ2-3	few	TRBD2
CASSYSGTRFNYGYTF	TGTGCCAGCAGTTACTCGGGGACACGCTTCAACTATGGCTACACCTTC	TRBV6-2/TRBV6-3	TRBJ1-2	.	.
CASSNSGGEETQYF	TGTGCCAGCAGCAACTCAGGGGGAGAAGAGACCCAGTACTTC	TRBV28	TRBJ2-5	.	TRBD1
CASSQDRVKHIQYF	TGTGCCAGCAGCCAGGACAGGGTGAAACACATTCAGTACTTC	TRBV7-2	TRBJ2-4	.	TRBD1
CASSQLGGTEAFF	TGCGCCAGCAGCCAACTAGGGGGAACTGAAGCTTTCTTT	TRBV4-1	TRBJ1-1	.	.
CSAQAGVYTGELFF	TGCAGCGCCCAAGCGGGAGTGTACACCGGGGAGCTGTTTTTT	TRBV29-1	TRBJ2-2	few	TRBD2
CASSLGPHYEQYF	TGTGCCAGCAGCTTAGGCCCACACTACGAGCAGTACTTC	TRBV7-7	TRBJ2-7	.	.
CAGSETSGGGRNIQYF	TGTGCCGGCAGTGAAACTAGCGGGGGAGGGAGAAACATTCAGTACTTC	TRBV25-1	TRBJ2-4	once	TRBD2
CASSLLGVFGEKLFF	TGCGCCAGCAGCTTGTTGGGGGTGTTTGGAGAAAAACTGTTTTTT	TRBV5-1	TRBJ1-4	.	.
CASRGDRDHTEAFF	TGTGCCAGTAGGGGGGACAGGGATCACACTGAAGCTTTCTTT	TRBV19	TRBJ1-1	few	TRBD1
CASSLDRSGERTYEQYF	TGCGCCAGCAGCTTGGATCGATCTGGTGAGAGGACCTACGAGCAGTACTTC	TRBV5-1	TRBJ2-7	many	.
CASSRLAGGRSEQFF	TGTGCCAGCAGTAGGCTAGCGGGAGGTAGAAGTGAGCAGTTCTTC	TRBV28	TRBJ2-1	few	TRBD2
CASGIGGGAAGANVLTF	TGTGCCAGCGGCATCGGGGGAGGGGCCGCTGGGGCCAACGTCCTGACTTTC	TRBV28	TRBJ2-6	many	TRBD2
CSARGDVKETQYF	TGCAGTGCTAGAGGAGATGTGAAAGAGACCCAGTACTTC	TRBV20-1	TRBJ2-5	.	.
CSVDEGRLAGAETQYF	TGCAGCGTTGATGAAGGTCGACTAGCGGGGGCCGAGACCCAGTACTTC	TRBV29-1	TRBJ2-5	.	TRBD2
CASSLGVAEQYF	TGTGCCAGCAGTTTAGGTGTCGCCGAGCAGTACTTC	TRBV28	TRBJ2-7	few	.
CAGSLVRGYNEQFF	TGTGCCGGCAGCTTAGTCAGGGGATACAATGAGCAGTTCTTC	TRBV7-8	TRBJ2-1	.	.
CASSKSGGLNTEAFF	TGTGCCAGCAGTAAATCCGGGGGGTTAAACACTGAAGCTTTCTTT	TRBV6-1	TRBJ1-1	.	.
CAISGQVNSPLHF	TGTGCCATCAGTGGCCAGGTTAATTCACCCCTTCACTTT	TRBV10-3	TRBJ1-6	.	.
CASSTGQGNSPLHF	TGCGCCAGCAGCACGGGACAGGGGAATTCACCCCTCCACTTT	TRBV5-1	TRBJ1-6	.	TRBD1
CATSRDLFSSGANVLTF	TGTGCCACCAGCAGAGATTTGTTTAGCTCTGGGGCCAACGTCCTGACTTTC	TRBV15	TRBJ2-6	many	.
CASSYNMVLDNEQFF	TGTGCCAGCAGTTACAATATGGTCTTGGACAATGAGCAGTTCTTC	TRBV6-2/TRBV6-3	TRBJ2-1	.	.
CASSLTRGDYNEQFF	TGTGCCAGCAGCTTAACCCGGGGGGACTACAATGAGCAGTTCTTC	TRBV7-2	TRBJ2-1	many	TRBD2
CASSLLGWSTEAFF	TGTGCCAGTAGCCTCCTGGGGTGGTCCACTGAAGCTTTCTTT	TRBV19	TRBJ1-1	.	.
CARRRSRDPSNQPQHF	TGTGCCCGGAGACGGAGTCGGGATCCAAGCAATCAGCCCCAGCATTTT	TRBV7-8	TRBJ1-5	.	.
CASSPQGASETQYF	TGTGCCAGCAGCCCACAGGGGGCAAGTGAGACCCAGTACTTC	TRBV4-2	TRBJ2-5	many	TRBD1
CASSPWATNTEAFF	TGTGCCAGCAGTCCATGGGCCACGAACACTGAAGCTTTCTTT	TRBV28	TRBJ1-1	few	.
CASGGAPGGQETQYF	TGTGCCAGCGGGGGAGCTCCAGGGGGACAAGAGACCCAGTACTTC	TRBV2	TRBJ2-5	.	TRBD1
CASSPPGREETQYF	TGTGCCAGCAGCCCCCCGGGGAGGGAAGAGACCCAGTACTTC	TRBV28	TRBJ2-5	.	TRBD2
CASSRLAGGYNEQFF	TGTGCCAGCAGTCGACTAGCGGGGGGGTACAATGAGCAGTTCTTC	TRBV12-3/TRBV12-4	TRBJ2-1	many	TRBD2
CSARRGQGTDTQYF	TGCAGTGCTAGAAGGGGACAGGGCACAGATACGCAGTATTTT	TRBV20-1	TRBJ2-3	many	TRBD1
CASSSSTGLEQYF	TGTGCCAGCAGCTCCTCGACAGGGCTAGAGCAGTACTTC	TRBV7-6	TRBJ2-5	.	TRBD1
CASSLKDRHDPLHF	TGCGCCAGCAGCTTGAAGGACCGCCACGATCCCCTCCACTTT	TRBV5-1	TRBJ1-6	.	.
CTSSQIGTGSYEQYF	TGCACCAGCAGCCAAATTGGGACAGGGTCGTACGAGCAGTACTTC	TRBV4-1	TRBJ2-7	.	TRBD1
CASSLGQKAFF	TGTGCCAGCAGTTTGGGACAGAAAGCTTTCTTT	TRBV28	TRBJ1-1	.	TRBD1
CASSIGQGTKNEKLFF	TGTGCCAGCAGTATCGGACAGGGGACGAAGAATGAAAAACTGTTTTTT	TRBV12-3/TRBV12-4	TRBJ1-4	few	TRBD1
CSGTGGHEQYF	TGCAGCGGGACAGGGGGCCACGAGCAGTACTTC	TRBV29-1	TRBJ2-7	many	TRBD1
CASSSTSGSNEQFF	TGTGCCAGCAGCTCAACTAGCGGGAGTAATGAGCAGTTCTTC	TRBV12-3/TRBV12-4	TRBJ2-1	many	TRBD2
CAISESGSGSTEAFF	TGTGCCATCAGTGAGTCGGGGTCAGGGAGCACTGAAGCTTTCTTT	TRBV10-3	TRBJ1-1	.	.
CASSYQPLTTNEKLFF	TGTGCCAGCAGCTACCAGCCCCTTACAACTAATGAAAAACTGTTTTTT	TRBV11-2	TRBJ1-4	.	.
CASSRGRNQPQHF	TGTGCCAGCAGCCGGGGACGTAATCAGCCCCAGCATTTT	TRBV4-2	TRBJ1-5	few	.
CASSSQGLRAEAFF	TGCGCCAGCAGCTCCCAGGGATTGCGGGCTGAAGCTTTCTTT	TRBV5-1	TRBJ1-1	few	.
CASSLAEGSSYNEQFF	TGCGCCAGCAGCTTGGCCGAAGGTAGCTCCTACAATGAGCAGTTCTTC	TRBV5-1	TRBJ2-1	few	.
CSADDRGSAYEQYF	TGCAGTGCTGACGACAGGGGCAGTGCCTACGAGCAGTACTTC	TRBV20-1	TRBJ2-7	.	TRBD1
CASSLSDQAKNIQYF	TGTGCCAGCAGCTTATCGGACCAAGCCAAAAACATTCAGTACTTC	TRBV7-9	TRBJ2-4	.	.
CASRPGLNTEAFF	TGCGCCAGCAGACCGGGCCTGAACACTGAAGCTTTCTTT	TRBV10-2	TRBJ1-1	few	.
CASSPQTGSPNEKLFF	TGTGCCAGCAGCCCACAGACAGGTTCACCTAATGAAAAACTGTTTTTT	TRBV7-9	TRBJ1-4	.	.
CSARVTGMNTEAFF	TGCAGTGCTAGGGTAACAGGGATGAACACTGAAGCTTTCTTT	TRBV20-1	TRBJ1-1	few	.
CATSGAPTQGKYF	TGCGCCACCAGCGGAGCTCCTACACAGGGAAAGTACTTC	TRBV15	TRBJ2-7	.	.
CASIPKGDTSYEQYF	TGTGCCAGCATTCCCAAGGGAGACACCTCCTACGAGCAGTACTTC	TRBV6-4	TRBJ2-7	many	.